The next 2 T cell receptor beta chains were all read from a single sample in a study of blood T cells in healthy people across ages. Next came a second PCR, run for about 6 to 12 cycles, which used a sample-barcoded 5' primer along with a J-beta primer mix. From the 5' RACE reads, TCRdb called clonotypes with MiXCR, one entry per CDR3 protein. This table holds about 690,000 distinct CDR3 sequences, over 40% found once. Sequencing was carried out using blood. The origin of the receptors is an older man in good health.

CDR3 DNA sequence: TGTGCCAGCAGTCTGACCGGGACGGGGAACTATGGCTACACCTTC. Amino acid sequence: CASSLTGTGNYGYTF. V is TRBV4-2 and J is TRBJ1-2; a weak D match, TRBD1 (5 bases). The CDR3 length is 15 residues. Trimming took off 6 bases at V and 2 bases at J, with 16 bases between the two ends. Germline lookup yields CDR1 LGHNA and CDR2 YNFKEQ.

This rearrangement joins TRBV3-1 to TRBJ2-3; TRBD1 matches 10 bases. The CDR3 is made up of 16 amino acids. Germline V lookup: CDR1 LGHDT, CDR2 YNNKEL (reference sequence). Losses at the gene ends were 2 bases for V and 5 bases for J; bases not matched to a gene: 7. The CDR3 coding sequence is TGTGCCAGCAGCCAATACTCGACAGGGGGCAGAGATACGCAGTATTTT. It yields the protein CASSQYSTGGRDTQYF.